This T cell receptor beta chain was recovered during a study of blood T cell repertoires in COVID-19. Overall study context: The United States, Italy and Spain were the sources of the acute and convalescent COVID-19 samples. PBMCs, B-cell-depleted T cells, or T cells were the source of the cDNA or gDNA that made up the material.

This clone was recorded only once. The length of the CDR3 is 14 residues. The germline CDR1 and CDR2 sequences are SNHLY and FYNNEI. In the authors' methods: By means of reference gene primer amplification, nucleated cell counts were estimated. The data were produced by immunoSEQ multiplex PCR, yet TCRdb's version contains in-frame clones alone and is incomplete. Clonal size and the V and J genes are those of that table, whereas D and trimming came from the DNA. The top ten clones hold approximately 4.2% of a sample with under 350,000 clones, around 88% of them seen once. This clonotype was obtained from a man in his forties with acute or convalescent COVID-19. The specimen was peripheral blood. The chain is built from TRBV2 and TRBJ1-2; TRBD1 matches at 7 bases. CDR3 residues: CALGKAGGIDGYTF. As DNA, the CDR3 is TGTGCTCTGGGGAAAGCAGGGGGGATAGATGGCTACACCTTC.